This T cell receptor (beta chain) was recovered during a study of T cells in Graves' hyperthyroidism and ophthalmopathy. Study-wide results and caveats: A model using 13 V-J features told ophthalmopathy apart from stable hyperthyroidism.

Not enrolled were patients with uncontrolled infection, other autoimmune disease, pregnancy or lactation. The germline V gene encodes CDR1 DFQATT and CDR2 SNEGSKA (reference sequence). V lost 3 bases and J 6 bases, leaving 9 bases between the germline ends. The CDR3 contains 13 residues. Details on this clonotype: Its antigen is currently unknown.

TCR beta CDR3 regions were amplified from RNA. In the first-round RT-PCR of the TCR CDR3, the HTBI primer set was used. MiXCR was run by TCRdb on the multiplex PCR reads, yielding one entry per CDR3 protein. The sample yields about 410,000 distinct CDR3 sequences, about 15% seen once. The receptor comes from a man aged 18 to 30 with Graves' ophthalmopathy. The rearrangement joins TRBV20-1 to TRBJ1-6; D call uncertain. Sequencing used blood. The CDR3, as DNA: TGCAGTGCTAGGGCCGCCGTTAATTCACCCCTCCACTTT. Translated: CSARAAVNSPLHF.